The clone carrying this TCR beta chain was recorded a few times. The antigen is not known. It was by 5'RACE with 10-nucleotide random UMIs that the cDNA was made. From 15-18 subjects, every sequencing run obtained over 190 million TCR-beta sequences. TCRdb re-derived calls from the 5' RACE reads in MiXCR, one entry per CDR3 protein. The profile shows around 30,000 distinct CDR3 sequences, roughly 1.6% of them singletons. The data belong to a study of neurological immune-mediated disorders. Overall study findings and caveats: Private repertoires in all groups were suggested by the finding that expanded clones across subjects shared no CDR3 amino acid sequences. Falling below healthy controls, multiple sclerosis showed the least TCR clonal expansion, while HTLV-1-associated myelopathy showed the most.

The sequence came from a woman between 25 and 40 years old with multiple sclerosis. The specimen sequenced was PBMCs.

The CDR3 DNA is TGTGCCAGCAGCTTAGGGGCCTCGGGGGCCCTCTACGAGCAGTACTTC. Translated, it gives CASSLGASGALYEQYF. This chain connects TRBV7-2 to TRBJ2-7, with D perhaps assigned TRBD1 or TRBD2 (6 bases each). This CDR3 spans 16 amino acids. In germline, CDR1 is SGHTA, CDR2 FQGNSA. V dropped 1 base and J dropped 3 bases, with 16 bases sitting between them.